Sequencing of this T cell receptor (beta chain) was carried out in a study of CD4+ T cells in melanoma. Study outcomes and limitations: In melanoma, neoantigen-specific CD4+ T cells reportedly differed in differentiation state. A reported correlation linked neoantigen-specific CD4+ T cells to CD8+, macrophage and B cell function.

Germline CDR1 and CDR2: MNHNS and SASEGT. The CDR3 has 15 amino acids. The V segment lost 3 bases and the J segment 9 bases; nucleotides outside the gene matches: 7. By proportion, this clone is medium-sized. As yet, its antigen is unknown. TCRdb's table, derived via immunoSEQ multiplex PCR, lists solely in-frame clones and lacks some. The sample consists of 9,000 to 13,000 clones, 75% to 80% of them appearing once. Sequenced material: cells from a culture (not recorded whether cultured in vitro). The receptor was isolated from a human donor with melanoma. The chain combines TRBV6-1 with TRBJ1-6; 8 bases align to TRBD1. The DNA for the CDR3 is TGTGCCAGCAGTGATCAGGACAGGGCGGTTTCACCCCTCCACTTT. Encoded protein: CASSDQDRAVSPLHF.